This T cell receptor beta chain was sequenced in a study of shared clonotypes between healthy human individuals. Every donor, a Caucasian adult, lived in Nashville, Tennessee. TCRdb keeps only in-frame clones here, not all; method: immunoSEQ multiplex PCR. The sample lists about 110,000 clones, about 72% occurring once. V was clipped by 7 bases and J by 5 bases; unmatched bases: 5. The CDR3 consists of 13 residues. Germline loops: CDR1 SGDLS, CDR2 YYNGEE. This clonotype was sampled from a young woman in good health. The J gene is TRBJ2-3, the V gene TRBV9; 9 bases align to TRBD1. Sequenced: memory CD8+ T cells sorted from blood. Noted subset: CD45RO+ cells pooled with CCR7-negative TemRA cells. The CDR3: CASATGGIDTQYF. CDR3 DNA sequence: TGTGCCAGCGCGACAGGGGGGATAGATACGCAGTATTTT. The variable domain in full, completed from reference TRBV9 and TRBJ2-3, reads DSGVTQTPKHLITATGQRVTLRCSPRSGDLSVYWYQQSLDQGLQFLIQYYNGEERAKGNILERFSAQQFPDLHSELNLSSLELGDSALYFCASATGGIDTQYFGPGTRLTVL.